Each of the 10 T cell receptor beta chains below was sequenced from the same sample in a study of tumor-infiltrating lymphocytes in primary liver carcinoma. Making TCR beta cDNA involved approximately 520 ng total RNA and a constant-region primer. It was through three nested multiplex PCR rounds of slightly modified ARM-PCR that TCR beta libraries arose. Amplification in the first two PCR rounds was performed using TRBV1-TRBV30 forward primers and a C-beta reverse primer for 10 cycles each. TCRdb used MiXCR to reprocess the multiplex PCR reads, holding one entry per CDR3 protein. The sample lists around 79,000 distinct CDR3 sequences, roughly two thirds occurring once. Extraction of RNA together with DNA used about 20-34 mg of unsorted bulk tissue. Sequenced sample: tumor-adjacent normal liver tissue. These receptors came from a man in his forties or fifties with primary liver carcinoma and hepatitis B virus infection.

As DNA, the CDR3 is TGCAGCGCGGAGAGGTACAATGAGCAGTTCTTC. Its translation: CSAERYNEQFF. This chain connects TRBV29-1 to TRBJ2-1; D is unresolved. The ends were cut back, 7 bases at V and 4 bases at J, with 8 bases in the middle. CDR3 length: 11 residues. The germline CDR1 and CDR2 sequences are SQVTM and ANQGSEA.

Remarks on this clonotype: A read error may account for a junction end that differs from germline. The genes are TRBV29-1 and TRBJ2-1; the match to TRBD2 covers 7 bases. Looked up from germline, CDR1 is SQVTM and CDR2 is ANQGSEA. CDR3 length: 15 residues. The CDR3 DNA reads as TGCAGCGTTGGACTAGTGGGAGGGTTCTACAAAGAGCAGTTCTTC. As protein: CSVGLVGGFYKEQFF.

Details on this clonotype: A much larger clone lies one base from this, so it may be a read error. This CDR3 is missing its conserved last phenylalanine or tryptophan, likely due to a read error. The rearrangement links TRBV11-3 to TRBJ2-1; D could derive from TRBD1 or TRBD2 (6 bases each). This CDR3 has 16 amino acids. Germline CDR1 and CDR2: SGHNT and YENEEA. CDR3 region: CANSLGGSPRYNEQFL. CDR3 coding DNA: TGTGCCAACAGCTTAGGGGGGTCCCCTAGGTACAATGAGCAGTTCCTC.

In regard to this clonotype: A read error is possible here, since a much larger clone lies one base away. The V call is TRBV6-4, the J call TRBJ1-2; tentatively, D is TRBD1 (5 bases). Germline-derived CDR1 and CDR2 are MRHNA and SNTAGT. This CDR3 region has 17 residues. CDR3 coding DNA: TGTGCCACCAGTGACTCGACAGTTCGCCCATATTACTATGGCTACACCTTC. Amino acid sequence: CATSDSTVRPYYYGYTF.

This clonotype has a single count. As the CDR3 is not closed by the conserved phenylalanine or tryptophan, this likely results from a read error. The rearrangement joins TRBV11-2 to TRBJ2-2; D gene unclear. CDR1 is SGHAT, CDR2 FQNNGV, per germline. V was pared by 1 base and J by 0 bases, with 6 bases between. The length of the CDR3 is 15 residues. The CDR3 coding sequence is TGTGCCAGCAGCTTAGTTGTAGCGAACACCGGGGAGCTGTTTTTG. It codes for CASSLVVANTGELFL.

This clonotype was picked up one time. An end of the junction differs from the germline gene, which may be a read error. CDR3 nucleotides: TGTGTCAGCAGCCCCGGACTAGCGGGAGATAGTGAGCGGTTCTTC. It codes for CVSSPGLAGDSERFF. J is TRBJ2-1 and V is TRBV11-2, with 13 bases fitting TRBD2. CDR1 is SGHAT and CDR2 is FQNNGV in the germline V gene. The CDR3 loop spans 15 amino acids.

In regard to this clonotype: A read error may be the cause here, since a much bigger clone is one base away. The chain recombines TRBV6-1 with TRBJ2-6, with D perhaps TRBD1 (6 bases). CDR3 length equals 19 residues. Germline CDR1 is MNHNS and CDR2 is SASEGT. DNA of the CDR3: TGTGCCGGCAGGGCCTTTCAGGGCAGGGGCCGCTCTGGGGCCAACGTCCTGACTTTC. Its translation is CAGRAFQGRGRSGANVLTF.

Points on this clonotype: One junction end does not reproduce the germline sequence, and a read error may be involved. This chain joins TRBV11-2 and TRBJ2-7; 12 positions agree with TRBD2. The length of the CDR3 is 18 residues. Germline V gives CDR1 SGHAT, CDR2 FQNNGV. Written as DNA, the CDR3 is TGCGCCAGCACCTTAGTCCCCGGGGCTAGCGGGAGGGAACGTGAGCAGTACTTC. Translated, it gives CASTLVPGASGREREQYF.

A remark on this clonotype: The CDR3 carries no conserved terminal phenylalanine or tryptophan, so it likely arises from a read error. The rearrangement joins TRBV5-5 to TRBJ1-5, with 7 bases fitting TRBD1. The J call is in doubt because the DNA end fits TRBJ2-3 better. The CDR3 is made up of 16 amino acids. Germline assignment: CDR1 SGHKS and CDR2 YYEKEE (reference sequence). The CDR3 sequence is CANSSGQTISNQPQYL. In DNA form, the CDR3 reads TGTGCCAACAGCTCGGGACAGACGATTAGCAATCAGCCCCAGTATCTT.

Details on this clonotype: Since a much larger clone is just one base distant, this may be a read error. J is TRBJ2-3 and V is TRBV13; D gene unclear. The CDR3 length is 12 residues. CDR1 and CDR2 from the germline V gene are PRHDT and FYEKMQ (reference sequence). This chain's CDR3 is CTSSFGTDTQYF. The CDR3 DNA sequence: TGTACCAGCAGCTTCGGCACAGATACGCAGTATTTT.